The T cell receptor beta chain under discussion was sequenced for a study of CD8 T cells in Susac syndrome. TEMRA cells underwent FACS enrichment and CD8+ and CD4+ T cells underwent negative isolation. cDNA came from around 0.5 to 1 ug RNA primed by random hexamers. TCRdb recomputed calls from the immunoSEQ multiplex PCR reads with MiXCR, one row per CDR3 protein. Here the sample spans approximately 150,000 distinct CDR3 sequences, less than 95% being singletons. This CDR3 is 12 amino acids long. Germline V gene lookup returns CDR1 LNHDA and CDR2 SQIVND (reference sequence). Trimming took off 4 bases at V and 5 bases at J, with 8 bases between the two ends.

This TCR derives from a human donor in good health. The genes are TRBV19 and TRBJ2-5; D gene unclear. Sample: CD4+ T cells from PBMCs. In DNA form, the CDR3 reads TGTGCCAGTAGTAACGGTGTTGAGACCCAGTACTTC. Translated, it gives CASSNGVETQYF.